This TCR beta chain was captured in a study of monozygotic twins with inflammatory bowel disease. Findings and caveats of the study: Healthy co-twins, by inverse Simpson, had higher TCRbeta diversity than their siblings with IBD. Sharing of clonotypes with others was lower in IBD patients than in healthy twins, and this was especially so with disease activity.

In the case of this clonotype: The antigen is unknown.

TCRdb re-called the 5' RACE reads and gives one entry per CDR3 protein, without DNA. This sample's clone table lists some 170,000 distinct CDR3 sequences. There are 15 residues in the CDR3. The source of this sequence is a human donor with ulcerative colitis or Crohn's disease, or a healthy co-twin of an affected twin (not recorded which). The chain is built from TRBV12-3 or TRBV12-4 and TRBJ2-7; there is no DNA to check the TCRdb D call of TRBD1. Material: blood. The CDR3 loop is CASSSQGSLSYEQYF.